What follows is one T cell receptor (beta chain) and its context. Antigen: not known. These data originate in a study of response to subunit inactivated influenza vaccine. Germline CDR1 SSHAT, CDR2 FNYEAQ (reference sequence). The CDR3 loop spans 13 amino acids. V lost 1 base to trimming and J lost 8 bases, with 10 bases between them. TCRdb ran MiXCR on the RT-PCR reads and lists one entry per CDR3 protein. The sample has 800,000 to 1,000,000 distinct CDR3 sequences, over 20% seen once. Broader study findings: Authors suggested each seasonal flu vaccination may recruit only limited numbers of new T cells.

This rearrangement joins TRBV7-7 to TRBJ2-3; no clear D gene. The source of this sequence is a man between 45 and 60 years old who received an inactivated influenza vaccine. The specimen comprised PBMCs from blood, sampled 5 days after vaccination. The chain's CDR3 is CASSLDGITTQYF. Written as DNA, the CDR3 is TGTGCCAGCAGCTTAGATGGTATCACTACGCAGTATTTT.